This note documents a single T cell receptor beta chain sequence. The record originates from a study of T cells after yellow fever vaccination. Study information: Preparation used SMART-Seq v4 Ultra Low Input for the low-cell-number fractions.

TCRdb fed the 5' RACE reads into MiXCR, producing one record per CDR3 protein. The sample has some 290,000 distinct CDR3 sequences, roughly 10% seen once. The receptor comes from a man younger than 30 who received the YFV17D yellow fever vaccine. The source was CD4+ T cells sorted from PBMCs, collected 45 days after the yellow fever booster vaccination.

The DNA of the CDR3 is TGTGCCTCCACCCGGGGGGGGGGCGCTACTGGGGCCAACGTCCTGACTTTC. Amino acids: CASTRGGGATGANVLTF. The chain couples TRBV6-2 or TRBV6-3 to TRBJ2-6; 8 bases fit TRBD2. Germline V gene data show CDR1 as MNHEY and CDR2 as SVGEGT. The trim removed 11 bases at V and 2 bases at J, leaving 14 bases unmatched. This CDR3 spans 17 amino acids.